This TCR beta chain is from a study of cytomegalovirus exposure and HLA in healthy donors. The study's findings and limits: A likely sequencing artifact accounted for one observed cluster of highly shared sequence variants. TCR beta sequences reportedly predicted most subjects' HLA-A and HLA-B alleles accurately.

This CDR3 spans 18 amino acids. Germline trimming cut 5 bases from V and 0 bases from J; bases unmatched to any gene: 12. In germline, CDR1 is SEHNR, CDR2 FQNEAQ (reference sequence). With regard to this clone: The antigen is undetermined.

The PCR employed 60 Vbeta primers together with 13 Jbeta primers. Sequencing used immunoSEQ multiplex PCR; TCRdb keeps in-frame clones, though not all of them. The table has 150,000 to 200,000 clones, around 80% seen once; the top ten hold about 1.8%. Donors showed nominal health when sampled, although they likely had unrecorded immune exposures. Sequencing was carried out using PBMCs. The rearrangement joins TRBV7-9 to TRBJ1-4, with 7 positions matching TRBD1. This TCR came from a woman aged 18-30 years in good health and CMV-seronegative. The CDR3 DNA reads as TGTGCCAGCAGCCAGACAGGGAACAGGGACGCAACTAATGAAAAACTGTTTTTT. It specifies CASSQTGNRDATNEKLFF.